Below, 6 T cell receptor beta chains from the same sample are listed, as sequenced in a study of blood T cells in healthy people across ages. Through a sample-barcoded 5' primer and a J-beta primer mix, a second PCR was run for about 6 to 11 cycles. TCRdb re-called the 5' RACE reads with MiXCR, one entry per CDR3 protein. The profile shows around 1,800,000 distinct CDR3 sequences, around 42% of them singletons. The specimen sequenced was blood. These receptors were collected from a human donor in good health.

The sample holds a few counts of this clonotype. The V and J genes are TRBV29-1 and TRBJ1-2; D uncertain. V was shortened by 4 bases and J by 9 bases, with 15 bases between the two germline ends. This CDR3 is 12 amino acids long. CDR1 SQVTM and CDR2 ANQGSEA come from the germline V gene. The CDR3 DNA follows: TGCAGCGTTGTACCCTTATTGGTGAGCTACACCTTC. Encoded protein: CSVVPLLVSYTF.

CDR3 bases: TGTGCCAGCAGCTTAGGTTCCCGGGGTACCCCTGAAGCTTTCTTT. Translation: CASSLGSRGTPEAFF. V and J are TRBV7-8 and TRBJ1-1, with D uncertain. Germline V lookup: CDR1 SGHVS, CDR2 FQNEAQ. V lost 1 base and J lost 6, with 15 bases in between. CDR3 size: 15 residues.

CDR3: CASSPLLEHSPLHF. DNA of the CDR3: TGTGCCAGCAGCCCATTATTGGAGCATTCACCCCTCCACTTT. The chain uses TRBV4-2 and TRBJ1-6, with D uncertain. The V end was cut by 4 bases, the J end by 8 bases, with 12 bases between. The CDR3 consists of 14 residues. The germline V gene has CDR1 LGHNA and CDR2 YNFKEQ.

This clonotype was detected only a few times. This chain joins TRBV7-2 and TRBJ2-2; D call uncertain. From germline, CDR1 is SGHTA and CDR2 FQGNSA. The ends were cut back, 1 base at V and 3 bases at J, with 3 bases in the middle. CDR3 size: 13 residues. The CDR3 protein is CASSLGHTGELFF. CDR3 in DNA: TGTGCCAGCAGCTTAGGCCACACCGGGGAGCTGTTTTTT.

Only a few counts were recorded for this clonotype. J is TRBJ2-7 and V is TRBV12-3 or TRBV12-4; 8 bases agree with TRBD1. The V and J ends lost 4 bases and 2 bases, in that order; junction bases with no gene match: 7. CDR3 length: 15 residues. CDR3 sequence: CASSSRDRSTYEQYF. In DNA form, the CDR3 reads TGTGCCAGCAGTTCTAGGGACAGGTCTACCTACGAGCAGTACTTC.

In this sample, this clonotype turned up a few times. The junction and the germline gene differ at one end; a read error may be behind it. The genes are TRBV7-3 and TRBJ2-7, with 9 bases identical to TRBD1. The germline V gene encodes CDR1 SGHTA and CDR2 FQGTGA. The CDR3 is 15 residues long. CDR3 nucleotide sequence: TGTGCCAGCAGCGTAACCGGGACAGGGTTATACGAGCAGTACTTC. This encodes CASSVTGTGLYEQYF.